This T cell receptor beta chain was sequenced during a study of blood T cell repertoires in COVID-19. Overall study context: Each recovered donor of Cohort 3 presented with two negative PCRs, clearance, or symptom resolution.

Germline V CDR1 and CDR2: MNHEY, SVGAGI. This CDR3 has 11 residues. V lost 6 bases and J 4 bases, leaving 4 bases between the germline ends. This clone occurred a few times. Authors' analysis steps: Reference gene primer amplification yielded estimated nucleated cell counts. The repertoire was sequenced with immunoSEQ multiplex PCR; TCRdb's copy has only in-frame clones and lacks some. Clonal size and the V and J genes are those of that table, whereas D and trimming came from the DNA. The repertoire holds approximately 200,000 clones, with around 87% as singletons. Sequences were obtained from PBMCs or T cells enriched from blood (not recorded which). The chain is built from TRBV6-5 and TRBJ1-5; D is unclear. This receptor was obtained from a man aged 25-40 years in a cohort exposed to, infected with or recovered from COVID-19 (not recorded which). In DNA, the CDR3 is TGTGCCAGCAGCCAGAATCAGCCCCAGCATTTT. Translation: CASSQNQPQHF.